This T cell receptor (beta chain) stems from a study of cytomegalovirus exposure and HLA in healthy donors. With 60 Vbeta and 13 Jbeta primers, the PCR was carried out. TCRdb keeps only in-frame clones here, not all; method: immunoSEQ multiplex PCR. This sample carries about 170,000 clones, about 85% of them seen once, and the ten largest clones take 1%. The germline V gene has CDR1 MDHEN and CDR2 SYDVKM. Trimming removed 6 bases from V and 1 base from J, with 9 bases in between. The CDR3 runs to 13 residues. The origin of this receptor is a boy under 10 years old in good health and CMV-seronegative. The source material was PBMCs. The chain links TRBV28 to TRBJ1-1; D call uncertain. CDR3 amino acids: CASSGVGNTEAFF. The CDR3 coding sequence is TGTGCCAGCAGCGGGGTGGGGAACACTGAAGCTTTCTTT.